The clone carrying this TCR beta chain was picked up one time. What it binds is not known. The entry originates in a study of pediatric ulcerative colitis. Overall study results and limits: A couple of rectal CDR3 clonotypes occurred in all ulcerative colitis patients. Compared with controls, ulcerative colitis showed greater blood-rectum clone sharing. In rectum, acute severe colitis had expanded clones and less diversity.

Sequenced by immunoSEQ multiplex PCR; TCRdb stores in-frame clones only, minus some. The table lists about 36,000 clones, 60% to 75% of them singletons. The CDR3 has 13 amino acids. The germline gives CDR1 SGHTA, CDR2 FQGNSA. Trimming took off 3 bases at V and 4 bases at J, with 9 bases between the two ends. One to two pinch biopsies were taken from the rectum during colonoscopy. Material: gut tissue. The sequence was obtained from a boy aged 5-17 years with moderate ulcerative colitis. This rearrangement joins TRBV7-2 to TRBJ1-1, with D unresolved. CDR3 region: CASSFKIGTEAFF. The CDR3 region has the DNA TGTGCCAGCAGCTTCAAGATCGGCACTGAAGCTTTCTTT.